This T cell receptor beta chain was sequenced in a study of blood T cell repertoires in COVID-19. Original processing methods: Amplifying reference gene primers gave estimates of nucleated cell counts. Sequencing used immunoSEQ multiplex PCR; TCRdb keeps in-frame clones, though not all of them. V and J calls and clone size are given by that table; D and trimming were obtained from the DNA. Of a few hundred thousand clones in the sample, 85% were seen once. The specimen was peripheral blood. The clonotype was recovered from a man aged 45-60 years with active or convalescent COVID-19.

CDR3 coding DNA: TGTGCCTGGAGTGTGACTAGTATCCGGACAGGTGAGCAGTTCTTC. Residues: CAWSVTSIRTGEQFF. V and J are TRBV30 and TRBJ2-1; TRBD1 might be the D (7 bases). Trimming removed 0 bases at V and 9 bases at J, with 18 bases between. The CDR3 has 15 amino acids. Germline CDR1 is GTSNPN and CDR2 is SVGIG (reference sequence).